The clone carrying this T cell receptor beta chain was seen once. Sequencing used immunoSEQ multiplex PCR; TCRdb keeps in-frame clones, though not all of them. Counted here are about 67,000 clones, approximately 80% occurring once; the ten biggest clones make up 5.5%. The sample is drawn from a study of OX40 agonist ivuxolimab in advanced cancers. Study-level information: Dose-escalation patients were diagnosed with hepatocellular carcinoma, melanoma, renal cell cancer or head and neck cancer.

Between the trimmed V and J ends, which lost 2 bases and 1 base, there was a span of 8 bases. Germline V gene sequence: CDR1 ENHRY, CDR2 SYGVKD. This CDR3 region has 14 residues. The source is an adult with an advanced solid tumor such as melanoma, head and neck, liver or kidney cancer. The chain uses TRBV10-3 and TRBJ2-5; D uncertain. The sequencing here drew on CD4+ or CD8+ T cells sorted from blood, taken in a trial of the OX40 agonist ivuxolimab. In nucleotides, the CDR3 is TGTGCCATCAGTGAGGGAGCATCCCAAGAGACCCAGTACTTC. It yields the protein CAISEGASQETQYF.